One sample yielded the 17 T cell receptor beta chains listed below, sequenced in a study of cytomegalovirus exposure and HLA in healthy donors. PCR was performed using 60 Vbeta and 13 Jbeta primers. TCRdb's copy holds only in-frame clones and misses some; the assay was immunoSEQ multiplex PCR. The sample carries about 140,000 clones, 65% to 80% recorded once. The material sequenced was PBMCs. The receptors derive from a woman between 25 and 40 years old in good health and CMV-seronegative.

V usage is TRBV5-1 and J usage is TRBJ2-7; D uncertain. Germline CDR1 reads SGHRS; CDR2 reads YFSETQ. V was shortened by 0 bases and J by 4 bases, with 8 bases between the two germline ends. This CDR3 region has 13 residues. The CDR3 region is CASSLAAPYEQYF. DNA of the CDR3: TGCGCCAGCAGCTTGGCAGCGCCTTACGAGCAGTACTTC.

The chain links TRBV7-9 to TRBJ1-1, with no clear D. The CDR3 totals 12 residues. The V gene lost 5 bases and the J gene lost 5 bases, with 9 bases spanning the gap. In germline, CDR1 is SEHNR, CDR2 FQNEAQ (reference sequence). For the CDR3, the DNA is TGTGCCAGCAGCCTTGTGAGGACTGAAGCTTTCTTT. Residues: CASSLVRTEAFF.

The chain has TRBV11-2 and TRBJ1-2; D possibly corresponds to TRBD1 (6 bases). CDR3 size: 15 residues. V was pared by 2 bases and J by 4 bases, with 14 bases between. Germline V gives CDR1 SGHAT, CDR2 FQNNGV. CDR3 in DNA: TGTGCCAGCAGCTTACGGGACACCACCTCCTATGGCTACACCTTC. Encoded protein: CASSLRDTTSYGYTF.

V and J are TRBV10-1 and TRBJ1-6, with D perhaps matching TRBD1 (5 bases). This CDR3 has 18 amino acids. Trimming took 6 bases from V and 0 from J, leaving 18 bases between them. Germline loops: CDR1 WNHNN, CDR2 SYGVQD (reference sequence). The CDR3 sequence is CASSQIRQGSSYNSPLHF. The CDR3 DNA sequence: TGCGCCAGCAGCCAGATTCGCCAGGGTAGCTCCTATAATTCACCCCTCCACTTT.

The V call is TRBV6-1, the J call TRBJ2-4; 8 nucleotides line up with TRBD1. V was clipped by 4 bases and J by 2 bases; unmatched bases: 13. The CDR3 spans 18 residues. In germline, CDR1 is MNHNS, CDR2 SASEGT. CDR3 bases: TGTGCCAGCAGTGCTCAACCCTTGACAGGGGCGTCCAAAAACATTCAGTACTTC. This gives the protein CASSAQPLTGASKNIQYF.

This rearrangement joins TRBV19 to TRBJ1-1, with D possibly TRBD1 on 6 matching bases. CDR1 is LNHDA and CDR2 is SQIVND in the germline V gene (reference sequence). This CDR3 spans 13 amino acids. With 9 bases removed from V and 0 bases from J, the gap between germline ends came to 11 bases. The CDR3 is CASGTPMNTEAFF. In DNA, the CDR3 is TGTGCCAGCGGGACACCTATGAACACTGAAGCTTTCTTT. The full variable domain, its missing parts supplied by reference TRBV19 and TRBJ1-1, is DGGITQSPKYLFRKEGQNVTLSCEQNLNHDAMYWYRQDPGQGLRLIYYSQIVNDFQKGDIAEGYSVSREKKESFPLTVTSAQKNPTAFYLCASGTPMNTEAFFGQGTRLTVV.

This chain links TRBV25-1 with TRBJ2-2; the match to TRBD2 covers 8 bases. V was clipped by 8 bases and J by 1 base; unmatched bases: 9. Germline-derived CDR1 and CDR2 are MGHDK and SYGVNS. The CDR3 is 16 amino acids. Written as DNA, the CDR3 is TGTGCCAGCCAGGACCGGCTAGCGGGGAACACCGGGGAGCTGTTTTTT. Translation: CASQDRLAGNTGELFF.

The CDR3 sequence is CASSGLAGPGQYF. In DNA, the CDR3 is TGTGCCAGTAGCGGACTAGCGGGGCCCGGGCAGTACTTC. This sequence joins TRBV19 and TRBJ2-7, with 12 nucleotides matching TRBD2. CDR1 is LNHDA and CDR2 is SQIVND in the germline V gene (reference sequence). Losses at the gene ends were 6 bases for V and 9 bases for J; bases not matched to a gene: 6. The CDR3 sequence is 13 residues long.

This clone was seen a single time. This chain joins TRBV11-2 and TRBJ2-1; D is perhaps TRBD2 (6 bases). The CDR3 spans 14 residues. V lost 1 base to trimming and J lost 9 bases, with 13 bases between them. CDR1 and CDR2 (germline): SGHAT, FQNNGV. CDR3 sequence: CASSLGGALLEQFF. The CDR3 bases are TGTGCCAGCAGCTTAGGCGGGGCTCTCCTTGAGCAGTTCTTC.

The chain carries TRBV7-6 and TRBJ1-6; no definite D call. Germline CDR1 is SGHVS and CDR2 is FNYEAQ. V gave up 5 bases and J gave up 7 bases, with 15 bases separating them. This CDR3 has 15 amino acids. The CDR3 DNA sequence: TGTGCCAGCAGCGGCCGGGGTCGTCTCAATTCACCCCTCCACTTT. Amino acid sequence: CASSGRGRLNSPLHF.

The chain links TRBV19 to TRBJ1-1, with D hard to call. Between the trimmed V and J ends, which lost 0 bases and 4 bases, there was a span of 15 bases. Germline CDR1 is LNHDA and CDR2 is SQIVND (reference sequence). This CDR3 region has 16 residues. Here the CDR3 reads CASSIDRSGGFTEAFF. CDR3 nucleotide sequence: TGTGCCAGTAGTATAGATAGATCGGGTGGATTCACTGAAGCTTTCTTT.

This clone was picked up one time. The CDR3 here is CASSHYNGELFF. Written as DNA, the CDR3 is TGCGCCAGCAGCCATTATAACGGGGAGCTGTTTTTT. The chain carries TRBV4-1 and TRBJ2-2; D remains unclear. With 3 bases removed from V and 7 bases from J, the gap between germline ends came to 6 bases. The CDR3 runs to 12 residues. Germline V gene sequence: CDR1 MGHRA, CDR2 YSYEKL.

V usage is TRBV10-3 and J usage is TRBJ1-1; D remains unclear. CDR1 and CDR2 (germline): ENHRY, SYGVKD. V shed 8 bases and J shed 0 bases, with 13 bases lying between them. The CDR3 is 14 amino acids. The CDR3 loop is CAISTGAMNTEAFF. The CDR3 DNA sequence: TGTGCCATCTCGACTGGAGCTATGAACACTGAAGCTTTCTTT.

The chain carries TRBV4-1 and TRBJ2-2; 7 nucleotides match TRBD2. This CDR3 has 17 residues. J lost 7 bases, V lost 0 bases, and 11 bases had no gene match. CDR1 MGHRA and CDR2 YSYEKL come from the germline V gene. This CDR3 reads CASSQDAAGEEDGELFF. DNA for the CDR3: TGCGCCAGCAGCCAAGACGCCGCGGGAGAGGAGGACGGGGAGCTGTTTTTT.

The chain couples TRBV28 to TRBJ2-2; TRBD1 matches at 7 bases. The V gene's germline CDR1 is MDHEN and CDR2 SYDVKM. The CDR3 is 16 residues long. The J segment lost 4 bases and the V segment lost 6 bases, leaving 11 bases of the junction unmatched. This chain's CDR3 is CASRTPRQGLTGELFF. The CDR3 coding sequence is TGTGCCAGCAGGACCCCAAGACAGGGTCTCACCGGGGAGCTGTTTTTT.

This chain joins TRBV7-9 and TRBJ2-5; the D gene is possibly TRBD1 (5 bases). V was pared by 1 base and J by 1 base, with 7 bases between. The CDR3 extends over 14 amino acids. Germline assignment: CDR1 SEHNR and CDR2 FQNEAQ (reference sequence). The CDR3 spells CASSLVTGQETQYF. DNA for the CDR3: TGTGCCAGCAGCTTAGTTACAGGCCAAGAGACCCAGTACTTC.

This clone was seen once. The rearrangement uses TRBV19 and TRBJ1-2, with 12 positions matching TRBD1. This CDR3 region has 14 residues. V shed 6 bases and J 8 bases; nucleotides not matched to a gene: 7. The germline V gene has CDR1 LNHDA and CDR2 SQIVND (reference sequence). CDR3 region: CASSPGQGAGGYTF. The CDR3 DNA reads as TGTGCCAGTAGCCCGGGACAGGGGGCCGGAGGCTACACCTTC.